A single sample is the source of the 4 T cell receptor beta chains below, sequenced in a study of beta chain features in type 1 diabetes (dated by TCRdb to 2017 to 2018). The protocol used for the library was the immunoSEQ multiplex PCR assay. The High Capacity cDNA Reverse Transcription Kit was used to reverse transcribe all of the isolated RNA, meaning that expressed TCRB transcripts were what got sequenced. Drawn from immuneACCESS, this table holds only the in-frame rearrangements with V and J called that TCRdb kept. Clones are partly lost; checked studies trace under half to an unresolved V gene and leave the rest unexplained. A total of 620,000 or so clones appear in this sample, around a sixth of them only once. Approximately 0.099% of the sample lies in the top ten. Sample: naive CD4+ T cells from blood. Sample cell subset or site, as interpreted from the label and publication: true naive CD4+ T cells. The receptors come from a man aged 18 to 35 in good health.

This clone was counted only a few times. CDR3 protein: CSGLGSTNEKLFF. For the CDR3, the DNA is TGCAGCGGGCTGGGATCGACTAATGAAAAACTGTTTTTT. This chain uses TRBV29-1 with TRBJ1-4, with D unresolved. This CDR3 is 13 amino acids long. V gave up 7 bases and J gave up 2 bases, with 11 bases separating them. Germline CDR1 SQVTM, CDR2 ANQGSEA.

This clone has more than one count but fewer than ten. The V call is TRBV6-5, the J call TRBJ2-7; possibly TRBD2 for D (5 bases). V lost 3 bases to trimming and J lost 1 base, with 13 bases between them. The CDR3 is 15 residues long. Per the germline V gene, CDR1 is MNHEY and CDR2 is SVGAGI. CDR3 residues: CASSYIGGGSYEQYF. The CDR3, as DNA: TGTGCCAGCAGTTATATCGGCGGAGGATCCTACGAGCAGTACTTC.

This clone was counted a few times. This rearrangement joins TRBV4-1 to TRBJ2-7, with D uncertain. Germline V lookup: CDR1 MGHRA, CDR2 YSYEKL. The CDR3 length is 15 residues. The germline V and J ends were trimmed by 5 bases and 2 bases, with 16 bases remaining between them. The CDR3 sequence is CASSAVVIPAYEQYF. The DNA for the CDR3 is TGCGCCAGCAGCGCGGTCGTAATCCCAGCCTACGAGCAGTACTTC.

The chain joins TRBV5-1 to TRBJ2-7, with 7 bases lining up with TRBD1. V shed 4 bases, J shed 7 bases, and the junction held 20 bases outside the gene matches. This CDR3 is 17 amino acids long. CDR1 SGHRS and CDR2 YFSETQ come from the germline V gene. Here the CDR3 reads CASSARTGAKISGEQYF. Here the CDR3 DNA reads TGCGCCAGCAGCGCGAGGACAGGAGCTAAGATCTCCGGGGAGCAGTACTTC. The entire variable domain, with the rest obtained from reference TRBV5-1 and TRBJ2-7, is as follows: KAGVTQTPRYLIKTRGQQVTLSCSPISGHRSVSWYQQTPGQGLQFLFEYFSETQRNKGNFPGRFSGRQFSNSRSEMNVSTLELGDSALYLCASSARTGAKISGEQYFGPGTRLTVT.